The TCR beta chain under discussion was sequenced for a study of blood T cell repertoires in COVID-19. This clone was counted once. V trimming: 5 bases; J trimming: 4 bases; junction bases outside the gene matches: 0. Germline CDR1 SGHTA, CDR2 FQGTGA. CDR3 length: 14 amino acids. In the source study's methods: Cell counts per sample came from amplifying reference gene primers. Only in-frame clones appear in the TCRdb table, and some are missing; sequencing was by immunoSEQ multiplex PCR. The V and J calls and clone size were taken over from that table, and D and trimming were inferred from the DNA. The data show under 300,000 clones, approximately 91% seen once. The study drew participants aged about 18 to 90 years from 20 to 30 US areas. Assignments of participants to cohorts depended upon their own reported clinical history.

The chain recombines TRBV7-3 with TRBJ2-1; TRBD2 agrees at 12 bases. The sequence was collected from a middle-aged woman with acute COVID-19. Sequencing input: PBMCs or T cells enriched from blood (not recorded which). The CDR3 DNA sequence: TGTGCCAGCAGCGGGACTAGCGGGTACAATGAGCAGTTCTTC. This codes for CASSGTSGYNEQFF. Together with reference TRBV7-3 and TRBJ2-1, the CDR3 gives the full variable domain: GAGVSQTPSNKVTEKGKYVELRCDPISGHTALYWYRQSLGQGPEFLIYFQGTGAADDSGLPNDRFFAVRPEGSVSTLKIQRTERGDSAVYLCASSGTSGYNEQFFGPGTRLTVL.